These 27 T cell receptor beta chains originate from one sample sequenced in a study of CD8 T cells in Susac syndrome. cDNA came from about 0.5 to 1 ug RNA primed by random hexamers. Using its own MiXCR run on the immunoSEQ multiplex PCR reads, TCRdb lists one record per CDR3 protein. This sample yields 130,000 to 150,000 distinct CDR3 sequences, of which roughly 94% are seen a single time; approximately 0.3% belongs to the top ten. The sequenced material came from CD8+ T cells from PBMCs. The receptors come from a human donor in good health.

This chain joins TRBV6-5 and TRBJ2-5; no reliable D call. Trimming stripped 5 bases from V and 4 bases from J, with 8 bases between. Per the germline V gene, CDR1 is MNHEY and CDR2 is SVGAGI. The CDR3 extends over 12 amino acids. CDR3 amino acids: CASSTHPETQYF. The CDR3 DNA is TGTGCCAGCAGTACCCATCCAGAGACCCAGTACTTC.

The chain combines TRBV3-1 with TRBJ1-5; 10 bases line up with TRBD1. CDR1 is LGHDT and CDR2 is YNNKEL in the germline V gene (reference sequence). The V segment lost 1 base and the J segment 7 bases; nucleotides outside the gene matches: 4. The CDR3 length is 15 residues. The chain's CDR3 is CASSQATGGSQPQHF. The DNA for the CDR3 is TGTGCCAGCAGCCAAGCGACAGGGGGCAGCCAGCCCCAGCATTTT. The full variable domain, completed using reference TRBV3-1 and TRBJ1-5, is DTAVSQTPKYLVTQMGNDKSIKCEQNLGHDTMYWYKQDSKKFLKIMFSYNNKELIINETVPNRFSPKSPDKAHLNLHINSLELGDSAVYFCASSQATGGSQPQHFGDGTRLSIL.

This clonotype was seen just once. The V call is TRBV4-2, the J call TRBJ1-1, with D possibly matching TRBD1 (6 bases). Trimming took off 1 base at V and 6 bases at J, with 9 bases between the two ends. The CDR3 contains 13 residues. Germline-derived CDR1 and CDR2 are LGHNA and YNFKEQ. For the CDR3, the DNA is TGTGCCAGCAGCCAAGTCAGGGGCGCTGAAGCTTTCTTT. Its translation is CASSQVRGAEAFF.

This chain uses TRBV7-9 with TRBJ1-5; possibly TRBD1 for D (6 bases). The CDR3 length is 16 residues. Trimming removed 5 bases at V and 3 bases at J, with 17 bases between. In germline, CDR1 is SEHNR, CDR2 FQNEAQ (reference sequence). Here the CDR3 DNA reads TGTGCCAGCAGCGCTCAACGGGACATTTCCAATCAGCCCCAGCATTTT. This gives the protein CASSAQRDISNQPQHF.

The gene calls are TRBV15 and TRBJ1-1, with no clear D. Trimming removed 6 bases at V and 4 bases at J, with 15 bases between. Looked up from germline, CDR1 is LNHNV and CDR2 is YYDKDF (reference sequence). The CDR3 loop spans 14 amino acids. The CDR3 nucleotides read TGTGCCACCAGTATCCGGTCGGAGAGCACTGAAGCTTTCTTT. It specifies CATSIRSESTEAFF.

The J gene is TRBJ2-7, the V gene TRBV27, with a tentative D call TRBD1 (5 bases). CDR1 is MNHEY, CDR2 SMNVEV, per germline (reference sequence). With 0 bases removed from V and 1 base from J, the gap between germline ends came to 10 bases. The CDR3 has 15 amino acids. CDR3 in DNA: TGTGCCAGCAGTTTATCCCCCAAGGGGTCCTACGAGCAGTACTTC. Translated, it gives CASSLSPKGSYEQYF.

The chain combines TRBV24-1 with TRBJ2-1; the match to TRBD2 covers 11 bases. The CDR3 sequence is 13 residues long. Losses at the gene ends were 7 bases for V and 5 bases for J; bases not matched to a gene: 0. Germline CDR1 KGHDR, CDR2 SFDVKD. Here the CDR3 reads CATRTSGNNEQFF. The CDR3 coding sequence is TGTGCCACCAGGACTAGCGGGAACAATGAGCAGTTCTTC.

This chain joins TRBV7-3 and TRBJ2-3, with no clear D. CDR1 is SGHTA, CDR2 FQGTGA, per germline. The CDR3 length is 13 residues. The V end lost 5 bases, the J end lost 0 bases, and 6 bases lay between the germline ends. CDR3 in amino acids: CASSAASTDTQYF. The CDR3, as DNA: TGTGCCAGCAGCGCGGCAAGCACAGATACGCAGTATTTT. The full variable domain, in which reference TRBV7-3 and TRBJ2-3 provide the parts outside the CDR3, is GAGVSQTPSNKVTEKGKYVELRCDPISGHTALYWYRQSLGQGPEFLIYFQGTGAADDSGLPNDRFFAVRPEGSVSTLKIQRTERGDSAVYLCASSAASTDTQYFGPGTRLTVL.

The genes are TRBV12-3 or TRBV12-4 and TRBJ2-1; the D is unclear. This CDR3 has 13 residues. The V end lost 6 bases, the J end lost 6 bases, and 12 bases lay between the germline ends. The CDR3 sequence: CASSPGSLNEQFF. Written as DNA, the CDR3 is TGTGCCAGCAGCCCCGGCAGCCTCAATGAGCAGTTCTTC.

V is TRBV30 and J is TRBJ2-2, with D unresolved. V was trimmed by 1 base and J by 6 bases, leaving 18 bases between them. The CDR3 is 16 residues long. Germline V CDR1 and CDR2: GTSNPN, SVGIG (reference sequence). Written as DNA, the CDR3 is TGTGCCTGGAGTGCCCCCGGTTTTACCGGGTCCGGGGAGCTGTTTTTT. Translation gives CAWSAPGFTGSGELFF.

CDR3 sequence (DNA): TGTGCCAGCTCGACTAGCGGGAGTAACGATGAGCAGTTCTTC. Its translation is CASSTSGSNDEQFF. The chain has TRBV5-4 and TRBJ2-1; 12 bases align to TRBD2. The J segment lost 8 bases and the V segment lost 7 bases, leaving 7 bases of the junction unmatched. The CDR3 is 14 residues long. From germline, CDR1 is SGHNT and CDR2 YYREEE (reference sequence).

The chain couples TRBV20-1 to TRBJ2-2, with D perhaps TRBD1 (6 bases). V gave up 2 bases and J gave up 1 base, with 11 bases separating them. Germline V gives CDR1 DFQATT, CDR2 SNEGSKA (reference sequence). The CDR3 runs to 15 residues. Here the CDR3 DNA reads TGCAGTGCTAGATTCGGACAGTTGAACACCGGGGAGCTGTTTTTT. Protein product: CSARFGQLNTGELFF.

The J gene is TRBJ2-3, the V gene TRBV4-2; 7 positions agree with TRBD1. V lost 3 bases and J lost 4; bases outside the gene matches: 7. CDR1 LGHNA and CDR2 YNFKEQ come from the germline V gene. The CDR3 is made up of 15 amino acids. CDR3 sequence reads: CASSHLQGSADTQYF. DNA for the CDR3: TGTGCCAGCAGCCACCTACAGGGGTCGGCAGATACGCAGTATTTT.

The V gene is TRBV7-9, the J gene TRBJ2-5; the match to TRBD2 covers 11 bases. Germline loops: CDR1 SEHNR, CDR2 FQNEAQ (reference sequence). V gave up 2 bases and J gave up 3 bases; unmatched junction bases: 2. The CDR3 is made up of 15 amino acids. CDR3 in amino acids: CASSLSGLAEETQYF. CDR3 sequence (DNA): TGTGCCAGCAGCTTATCGGGACTAGCGGAAGAGACCCAGTACTTC.

The chain links TRBV12-3 or TRBV12-4 to TRBJ1-2; D ambiguous. V shed 3 bases and J shed 6 bases, with 8 bases lying between them. The CDR3 has 12 amino acids. CDR3 bases: TGTGCCAGCAGTTTCAACAGAAATGGCTACACCTTC. The encoded protein is CASSFNRNGYTF.

The V call is TRBV4-1, the J call TRBJ2-1, with D unresolved. This CDR3 contains 14 residues. V lost 0 bases, J lost 1 base, and 4 bases lay in between. Germline V gives CDR1 MGHRA, CDR2 YSYEKL. CDR3 nucleotides: TGCGCCAGCAGCCAAGAAGAGTCCTACAATGAGCAGTTCTTC. Translating it yields CASSQEESYNEQFF.

The CDR3 region has the DNA TGCAGTGCTCGGATTGGGGGCTCCTACAATGAGCAGTTCTTC. Translating it yields CSARIGGSYNEQFF. The chain employs TRBV20-1 and TRBJ2-1; D assignment may be TRBD1 or TRBD2 (5 bases each). Trimming pared 5 bases from V and 0 bases from J, leaving 11 bases between. Germline lookup yields CDR1 DFQATT and CDR2 SNEGSKA (reference sequence). This CDR3 comprises 14 residues.

The genes are TRBV30 and TRBJ2-1; 7 bases are a match to TRBD2. Germline V gives CDR1 GTSNPN, CDR2 SVGIG (reference sequence). J gave up 8 bases and V 3 bases, and 13 bases lay outside the gene matches. This CDR3 region has 15 residues. The CDR3 DNA sequence: TGTGCCTGGAGGTTACCCAGCGGGATGGGCGATGAGCAGTTCTTC. It encodes CAWRLPSGMGDEQFF.

The J gene is TRBJ2-7, the V gene TRBV12-3 or TRBV12-4; 7 bases match TRBD1. V was pared by 3 bases and J by 3 bases, with 2 bases of the junction left unmatched. This CDR3 is built from 13 residues. The CDR3 coding sequence is TGTGCCAGCAGTTTGGGGACAGTCTACGAGCAGTACTTC. As protein: CASSLGTVYEQYF.

The rearrangement links TRBV4-3 to TRBJ2-1; TRBD2 might be the D (6 bases). There are 16 residues in the CDR3. V dropped 0 bases and J dropped 2 bases, with 11 bases sitting between them. Germline V gene lookup returns CDR1 LGHNA and CDR2 YSLEER. CDR3 sequence: CASSQDRAGTYNEQFF. DNA of the CDR3: TGCGCCAGCAGCCAAGATCGAGCGGGCACCTACAATGAGCAGTTCTTC.

CDR3 DNA sequence: TGTGCCAGCACCCACGGAGCCAACAATGAGCAGTTCTTC. This codes for CASTHGANNEQFF. The gene calls are TRBV27 and TRBJ2-1; D gene uncertain. This CDR3 has 13 residues. Germline CDR1 reads MNHEY; CDR2 reads SMNVEV (reference sequence). Trimming removed 7 bases at V and 5 bases at J, with 12 bases between.

The chain combines TRBV15 with TRBJ1-4; a weak D match, TRBD1 (5 bases). There are 14 residues in the CDR3. The germline V gene has CDR1 LNHNV and CDR2 YYDKDF (reference sequence). The germline V and J ends were trimmed by 4 bases and 4 bases, with 10 bases remaining between them. The CDR3 is CATSTGRLNEKLFF. CDR3 DNA sequence: TGTGCCACCAGCACGGGACGCCTTAATGAAAAACTGTTTTTT.

This chain uses TRBV20-1 with TRBJ2-1; 7 nucleotides match TRBD2. There are 15 residues in the CDR3. Trimming cost V 0 bases and J 1 base; bases outside gene matches: 3. Germline CDR1 and CDR2: DFQATT and SNEGSKA (reference sequence). CDR3 in DNA: TGCAGTGCTAGAGAACTAGCGCAATCCTACAATGAGCAGTTCTTC. Its translation is CSARELAQSYNEQFF.

This chain joins TRBV27 and TRBJ2-7, with D possibly being TRBD2 (5 bases). This CDR3 contains 14 residues. Per germline, CDR1 MNHEY and CDR2 SMNVEV (reference sequence). Trimming took 2 bases from V and 3 from J, leaving 11 bases between them. CDR3 sequence (DNA): TGTGCCAGCAGTTTAGGTTCGGGAAACTACGAGCAGTACTTC. This gives the protein CASSLGSGNYEQYF.

V usage is TRBV29-1 and J usage is TRBJ1-2, with TRBD1 identical over 7 bases. The CDR3 spans 19 residues. J gave up 4 bases and V 2 bases, and 22 bases lay outside the gene matches. CDR1 SQVTM and CDR2 ANQGSEA come from the germline V gene. CDR3 in amino acids: CSVETSLWSAGGLFYGYTF. In nucleotides, the CDR3 is TGCAGCGTTGAAACAAGTCTGTGGTCGGCAGGGGGTCTTTTCTATGGCTACACCTTC.

The rearrangement joins TRBV4-2 to TRBJ1-2; no firm D call. Germline lookup yields CDR1 LGHNA and CDR2 YNFKEQ. The germline V and J ends were trimmed by 2 bases and 0 bases, with 10 bases remaining between them. This CDR3 spans 15 amino acids. The DNA for the CDR3 is TGTGCCAGCAGCCAATTGATGCTAACTAACTATGGCTACACCTTC. This codes for CASSQLMLTNYGYTF.

This chain links TRBV27 with TRBJ2-2, with D perhaps being TRBD1 or TRBD2 (5 bases each). Trimming cost V 6 bases and J 1 base, with 9 bases left between them. The CDR3 is made up of 14 amino acids. The germline V gene has CDR1 MNHEY and CDR2 SMNVEV (reference sequence). CDR3 bases: TGTGCCAGCAGCTGGGGGAGGAACACCGGGGAGCTGTTTTTT. Protein product: CASSWGRNTGELFF.